Listed below are T cell receptor beta chains from one sample, sequenced in a study of cytomegalovirus exposure and HLA in healthy donors. TCRdb's copy holds only in-frame clones and misses some; the assay was immunoSEQ multiplex PCR. Among more than 150,000 clones, 70% to 85% were seen once, and the ten largest hold around 1.2%. Input material: PBMCs. Source of these receptors: a girl aged 2-10 years in good health and CMV-seropositive. The CDR3 runs from the conserved cysteine through the conserved F or W. A D gene is named only where the DNA matches it firmly. Clone size is stated in some rows and not others, as once, few, many or a class when expanded.

>TRBJ2-3|TRBD2|TRBV6-5|NA
CASSYSGGDTQYF
TGTGCCAGCAGTTACTCCGGGGGGGATACGCAGTATTTT
>TRBJ2-3|NA|TRBV11-2|once
CASILRGTDTQYF
TGTGCCAGCATCCTCAGGGGCACAGATACGCAGTATTTT
>TRBJ1-2|NA|TRBV6-1|few
CASSEETAANYGYTF
TGTGCCAGCAGTGAAGAAACAGCCGCAAACTATGGCTACACCTTC
>TRBJ1-4|TRBD1|TRBV2|NA
CASSAQTGRNEKLFF
TGTGCCAGCAGTGCGCAGACAGGGCGGAATGAAAAACTGTTTTTT
>TRBJ2-1|TRBD2|TRBV10-3|NA
CAISDGTSGRAYNEQFF
TGTGCCATCAGTGATGGGACTAGCGGGAGGGCCTACAATGAGCAGTTCTTC
>TRBJ2-7|NA|TRBV30|NA
CAWMSDRAYEQYF
TGTGCCTGGATGTCGGACAGAGCCTACGAGCAGTACTTC
>TRBJ2-3|TRBD1|TRBV27|once
CASSLPTGTDTQYF
TGTGCCAGCAGTCTTCCGACAGGGACAGATACGCAGTATTTT
>TRBJ2-3|TRBD2|TRBV19|NA
CASSIVGSGTRDTQYF
TGTGCCAGTAGTATAGTCGGTAGCGGGACGCGAGATACGCAGTATTTT
>TRBJ1-1|NA|TRBV30|NA
CAWSKNRVSVWNTEAFF
TGTGCCTGGAGTAAAAACAGGGTGTCGGTATGGAACACTGAAGCTTTCTTT
>TRBJ2-7|TRBD2|TRBV5-1|NA
CASSPSGRAYEQYF
TGCGCCAGCAGCCCTAGCGGGAGGGCCTACGAGCAGTACTTC
>TRBJ2-7|NA|TRBV11-1|NA
CASSADRTYEQYF
TGTGCCAGCAGCGCGGACAGAACCTACGAGCAGTACTTC
>TRBJ1-5|TRBD1|TRBV2|once
CASRGTGPQPQHF
TGTGCCAGCAGGGGGACAGGGCCCCAGCCCCAGCATTTT
>TRBJ1-2|NA|TRBV5-1|NA
CASSLVDGGDGYTF
TGCGCCAGCAGCTTGGTAGATGGGGGGGACGGCTACACCTTC
>TRBJ1-3|TRBD1|TRBV6-5|NA
CASSYRGRGNTIYF
TGTGCCAGCAGTTACAGGGGGCGCGGAAACACCATATATTTT
>TRBJ2-2|NA|TRBV6-5|NA
CASSYSRLAQTGELFF
TGTGCCAGCAGTTACAGTCGGCTAGCCCAGACCGGGGAGCTGTTTTTT
>TRBJ1-1|NA|TRBV9|NA
CASSPDQAHTEAFF
TGTGCCAGCAGCCCAGACCAGGCCCACACTGAAGCTTTCTTT
>TRBJ2-7|NA|TRBV6-5|few
CASSPSTYEQYF
TGTGCCAGCAGTCCGAGTACCTACGAGCAGTACTTC
>TRBJ2-1|TRBD1|TRBV6-5|NA
CASTETGGSYNEQFF
TGTGCCAGCACCGAGACAGGGGGCTCCTACAATGAGCAGTTCTTC
>TRBJ2-3|TRBD2|TRBV28|once
CASSFPRTSGIMDTQYF
TGTGCCAGCAGCTTTCCTCGGACTAGCGGGATAATGGATACGCAGTATTTT
>TRBJ1-2|NA|TRBV2|NA
CASSVAGADYGYTF
TGTGCCAGCAGTGTAGCGGGGGCGGACTATGGCTACACCTTC
>TRBJ2-5|TRBD2|TRBV4-1|NA
CASSQESLGRPSETQYF
TGCGCCAGCAGCCAAGAGAGTCTCGGGAGGCCTTCGGAGACCCAGTACTTC
>TRBJ1-1|TRBD1|TRBV10-3|NA
CAISDGDRGRVNEAFF
TGTGCCATCAGTGATGGGGACAGGGGCAGGGTGAATGAAGCTTTCTTT
>TRBJ2-7|TRBD2|TRBV14|NA
CASSLQGGAYEQYF
TGTGCCAGCAGCCTCCAGGGAGGGGCCTACGAGCAGTACTTC
>TRBJ2-5|TRBD2|TRBV6-6|few
CASEDVAGGQETQYF
TGTGCCAGCGAAGATGTGGCGGGAGGGCAAGAGACCCAGTACTTC
>TRBJ1-2|NA|TRBV19|NA
CASSIGTNTNYGYTF
TGTGCCAGTAGTATTGGGACTAATACTAACTATGGCTACACCTTC
>TRBJ2-7|NA|TRBV11-2|once
CASSTYGGTHAIEQYF
TGTGCCAGCAGCACCTACGGCGGTACCCACGCAATCGAGCAGTACTTC
>TRBJ1-6|TRBD1|TRBV30|NA
CAWRRSPGTGLNSYNSPLHF
TGTGCCTGGAGGAGGTCACCGGGGACAGGCCTAAACTCCTATAATTCACCCCTCCACTTT
>TRBJ2-1|TRBD1|TRBV29-1|NA
CSVPADRGNEQFF
TGCAGCGTTCCCGCGGACAGGGGCAATGAGCAGTTCTTC
>TRBJ1-5|NA|TRBV19|NA
CASSEDFLQPQHF
TGTGCCAGTAGTGAGGATTTTCTTCAGCCCCAGCATTTT
>TRBJ1-2|NA|TRBV27|NA
CASSLYPGKNYGYTF
TGTGCCAGCAGTTTATATCCAGGGAAGAACTATGGCTACACCTTC
>TRBJ2-1|NA|TRBV9|NA
CASSPRFTANEQFF
TGTGCCAGCAGCCCCCGTTTTACTGCCAATGAGCAGTTCTTC
>TRBJ2-5|NA|TRBV10-2|NA
CASSDYAQAGQETQYF
TGCGCCAGCAGTGATTATGCGCAAGCAGGCCAAGAGACCCAGTACTTC
>TRBJ2-1|TRBD1|TRBV6-5|NA
CASSKGDRVISEQFF
TGTGCCAGCAGTAAGGGGGACAGGGTTATTAGTGAGCAGTTCTTC
>TRBJ1-5|NA|TRBV30|NA
CAWRNGQGRNQPQHF
TGTGCCTGGAGAAACGGGCAGGGAAGAAACCAGCCCCAGCATTTT
>TRBJ2-6|NA|TRBV2|NA
CASSEVESSGANVLTF
TGTGCCAGCAGTGAAGTTGAGAGCTCTGGGGCCAACGTCCTGACTTTC
>TRBJ1-4|NA|TRBV6-1|NA
CASQKDIPPEKLFF
TGTGCCAGCCAAAAGGACATCCCTCCTGAAAAACTGTTTTTT
>TRBJ1-3|TRBD1|TRBV10-1|few
CASSGQGGNTIYF
TGCGCCAGCAGTGGACAGGGTGGAAACACCATATATTTT
>TRBJ2-7|TRBD2|TRBV6-5|few
CASRTGLASYEQYF
TGTGCCAGCAGGACCGGACTAGCATCCTACGAGCAGTACTTC
>TRBJ2-1|TRBD2|TRBV30|NA
CAWTSGRANEQFF
TGTGCCTGGACTAGCGGGAGGGCCAATGAGCAGTTCTTC
>TRBJ2-7|NA|TRBV10-3|NA
CAISAGGGGSHNEQYF
TGTGCCATCAGTGCGGGGGGCGGCGGGAGTCACAACGAGCAGTACTTC
>TRBJ2-7|NA|TRBV5-1|NA
CASSSQPGGSYEQYF
TGCGCCAGCAGCTCTCAGCCCGGGGGTTCCTACGAGCAGTACTTC
>TRBJ2-7|TRBD1|TRBV6-6|few
CASSTGVDYEQYF
TGTGCCAGCAGTACAGGGGTTGACTACGAGCAGTACTTC
>TRBJ2-1|NA|TRBV15|NA
CATSSPGRAIDNEQFF
TGTGCCACCAGCTCGCCTGGCAGGGCTATAGACAATGAGCAGTTCTTC
>TRBJ2-7|NA|TRBV28|once
CASSPAGTRPSVEQYF
TGTGCCAGCAGTCCGGCCGGGACACGACCCTCTGTCGAGCAGTACTTC
>TRBJ1-5|NA|TRBV7-9|NA
CASSQDTSNQPQHF
TGTGCCAGCAGCCAGGACACTAGCAATCAGCCCCAGCATTTT
>TRBJ1-5|TRBD1|TRBV30|few
CAWGQGDWQPQHF
TGTGCCTGGGGACAGGGTGATTGGCAGCCCCAGCATTTT
>TRBJ2-6|NA|TRBV5-1|once
CASLQGTGANVLTF
TGCGCCAGCCTACAGGGCACCGGGGCCAACGTCCTGACTTTC
>TRBJ2-7|NA|TRBV4-1|NA
CASSLPGRGTYEQYF
TGCGCCAGCAGCCTACCGGGACGAGGGACTTACGAGCAGTACTTC
>TRBJ1-2|NA|TRBV29-1|NA
CSVANRVDGYTF
TGCAGCGTTGCGAACAGGGTGGATGGCTACACCTTC
>TRBJ1-2|NA|TRBV5-5|NA
CASSLSAEGGPTNYGYTF
TGTGCCAGCAGCTTATCCGCGGAAGGTGGTCCAACTAACTATGGCTACACCTTC